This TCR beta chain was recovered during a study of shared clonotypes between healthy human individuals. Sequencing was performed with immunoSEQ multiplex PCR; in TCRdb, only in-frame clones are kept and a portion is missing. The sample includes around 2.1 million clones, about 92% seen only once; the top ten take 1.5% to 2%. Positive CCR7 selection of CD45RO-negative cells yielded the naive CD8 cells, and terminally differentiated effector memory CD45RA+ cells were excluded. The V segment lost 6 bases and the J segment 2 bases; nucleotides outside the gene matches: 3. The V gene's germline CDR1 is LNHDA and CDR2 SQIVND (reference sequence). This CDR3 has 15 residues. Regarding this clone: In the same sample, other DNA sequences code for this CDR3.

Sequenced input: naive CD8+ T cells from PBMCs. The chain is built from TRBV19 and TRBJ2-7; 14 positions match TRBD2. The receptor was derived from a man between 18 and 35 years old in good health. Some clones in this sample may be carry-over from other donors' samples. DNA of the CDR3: TGTGCCAGTAGCCCGGGACTAGCGGGAGCCTACGAGCAGTACTTC. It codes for CASSPGLAGAYEQYF.